These 2 T cell receptor beta chains came from one sample sequenced in a study of blood T cell repertoires in COVID-19. Clones were read by immunoSEQ multiplex PCR, and TCRdb kept only the in-frame ones, dropping some. Of about 200,000 clones in the sample, about 80% were seen once. Sequencing was done on a sample of PBMCs or T cells enriched from blood (not recorded which). These receptors all come from a woman between 55 and 75 years old with acute COVID-19.

This clone was detected only once. J is TRBJ1-6 and V is TRBV7-9; D is ambiguous. The CDR3 is 17 residues long. Germline CDR1 is SEHNR and CDR2 is FQNEAQ (reference sequence). Trimming pared 4 bases from V and 7 bases from J, leaving 20 bases between. CDR3 region: CASSSWHRVGRNSPLHF. CDR3 in DNA: TGTGCCAGCAGCTCGTGGCACCGGGTAGGGAGAAATTCACCCCTCCACTTT.

V and J are TRBV20-1 and TRBJ1-2; TRBD1 is a possible D gene (5 bases). CDR3 length: 13 residues. Germline CDR1 and CDR2: DFQATT and SNEGSKA (reference sequence). Trimming shortened V by 6 bases and J by 6 bases, and 17 bases separated the two germline ends. CDR3 in amino acids: CSASPTGVHGYTF. DNA of the CDR3: TGCAGTGCGAGTCCTACAGGAGTCCATGGCTACACCTTC.